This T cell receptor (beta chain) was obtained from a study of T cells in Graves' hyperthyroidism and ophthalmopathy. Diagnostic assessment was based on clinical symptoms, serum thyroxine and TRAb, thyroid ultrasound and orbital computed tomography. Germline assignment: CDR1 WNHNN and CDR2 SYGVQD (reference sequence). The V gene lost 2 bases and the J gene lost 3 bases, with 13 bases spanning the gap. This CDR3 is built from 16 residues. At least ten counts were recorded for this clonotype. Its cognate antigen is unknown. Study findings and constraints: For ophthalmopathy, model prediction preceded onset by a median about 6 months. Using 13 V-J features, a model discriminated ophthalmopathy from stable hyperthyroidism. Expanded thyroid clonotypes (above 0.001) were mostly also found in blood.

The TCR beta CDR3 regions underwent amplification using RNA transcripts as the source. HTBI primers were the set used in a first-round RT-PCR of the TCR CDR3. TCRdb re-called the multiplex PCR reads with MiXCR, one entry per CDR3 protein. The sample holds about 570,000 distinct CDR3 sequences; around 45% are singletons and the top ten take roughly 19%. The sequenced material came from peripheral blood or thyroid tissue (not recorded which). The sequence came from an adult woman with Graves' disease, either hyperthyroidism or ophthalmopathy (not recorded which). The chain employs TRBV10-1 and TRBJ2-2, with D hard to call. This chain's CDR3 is CASSERSTAYTGELFF. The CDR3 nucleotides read TGCGCCAGCAGTGAGAGGAGTACAGCATACACCGGGGAGCTGTTTTTT.